These 32 T cell receptor beta chains share one sample of origin, sequenced in a study of blood T cell repertoires in COVID-19. The repertoire was sequenced with immunoSEQ multiplex PCR; TCRdb's copy has only in-frame clones and lacks some. The sample records about 180,000 clones, just under 80% being singletons. Input material: peripheral blood. The receptors come from an older man with active or convalescent COVID-19.

The chain carries TRBV2 and TRBJ1-1; a possible D gene is TRBD1 (5 bases). The CDR3 covers 13 residues. V dropped 5 bases and J dropped 4 bases, with 11 bases sitting between them. Germline CDR1 SNHLY, CDR2 FYNNEI. The CDR3 DNA reads as TGTGCCAGCAGTCTTCAGGGTCGCACTGAAGCTTTCTTT. It translates to CASSLQGRTEAFF.

This clone was seen just once. V gene TRBV6-2 or TRBV6-3 combines with J gene TRBJ2-7; maybe TRBD2 (5 bases). Per germline, CDR1 MNHEY and CDR2 SVGEGT. Trimming shortened V by 5 bases and J by 3 bases, and 8 bases separated the two germline ends. This CDR3 region has 12 residues. CDR3 coding DNA: TGTGCCAGCAGTCCGGGATACTACGAGCAGTACTTC. Translating it yields CASSPGYYEQYF.

The genes are TRBV15 and TRBJ2-1, with a weak D call TRBD2 (6 bases). Between the trimmed V and J ends, which lost 6 bases and 7 bases, there was a span of 16 bases. Germline values: CDR1 LNHNV, CDR2 YYDKDF (reference sequence). The length of the CDR3 is 14 residues. The CDR3 is CATSKEGLRNEQFF. The DNA of the CDR3 is TGTGCCACCAGTAAGGAGGGACTGAGAAATGAGCAGTTCTTC.

In its sample, this clone was seen a few times. The V gene is TRBV18, the J gene TRBJ2-1; TRBD2 matches 7 bases. From germline, CDR1 is KGHSH and CDR2 LQKENI. The CDR3 consists of 16 residues. Trimming cost V 1 base and J 8 bases; bases outside gene matches: 11. This CDR3 is CASSPQVGGPNDEQFF. Written as DNA, the CDR3 is TGTGCCAGCTCACCACAGGTGGGAGGGCCAAATGATGAGCAGTTCTTC.

The rearrangement links TRBV27 to TRBJ1-2, with TRBD1 as a possible D gene (6 bases). This CDR3 is 15 amino acids long. The V gene lost 2 bases and the J gene lost 2 bases, with 12 bases spanning the gap. In germline, CDR1 is MNHEY, CDR2 SMNVEV (reference sequence). CDR3 region: CASSLQGHGNYGYTF. The CDR3 DNA follows: TGTGCCAGCAGTTTACAGGGACACGGAAACTATGGCTACACCTTC.

This chain uses TRBV12-5 with TRBJ1-5, with 10 bases aligning to TRBD1. The CDR3 covers 15 residues. The V gene's germline CDR1 is LGHNT and CDR2 FRNRAP. V dropped 6 bases and J dropped 5; count of bases not matched to a gene: 7. In DNA form, the CDR3 reads TGTGCTAGTGGCCCCACGGGACAGGGGCATCAGCCCCAGCATTTT. Amino acid sequence: CASGPTGQGHQPQHF.

The chain uses TRBV19 and TRBJ2-1, with a weak D call TRBD2 (6 bases). The CDR3 spans 15 residues. The germline V and J ends were trimmed by 5 bases and 4 bases, with 15 bases remaining between them. CDR1 and CDR2 (germline): LNHDA, SQIVND (reference sequence). As DNA, the CDR3 is TGTGCCAGTAGTTCCGGGACTCTAAGGTACAATGAGCAGTTCTTC. Translated, it gives CASSSGTLRYNEQFF.

The gene calls are TRBV7-2 and TRBJ2-7, with 10 bases lining up with TRBD1. Trimming cost V 3 bases and J 2 bases; bases outside gene matches: 4. The CDR3 spans 15 residues. Germline V CDR1 and CDR2: SGHTA, FQGNSA. In DNA, the CDR3 is TGTGCCAGCAGCTTTGGACAGGGGGTCCCCTACGAGCAGTACTTC. It is translated as CASSFGQGVPYEQYF.

The chain employs TRBV7-8 and TRBJ1-4, with D unclear. The CDR3 totals 16 residues. Germline-derived CDR1 and CDR2 are SGHVS and FQNEAQ. Trimming pared 2 bases from V and 0 bases from J, leaving 10 bases between. The CDR3 here is CASSLYPRTTNEKLFF. For the CDR3, the DNA is TGTGCCAGCAGCTTATACCCCAGAACAACTAATGAAAAACTGTTTTTT.

This chain joins TRBV3-1 (or the pseudogene TRBV3-2) and TRBJ1-3; 8 bases are shared with TRBD1. The V segment lost 4 bases and the J segment 3 bases; nucleotides outside the gene matches: 5. The V gene's germline CDR1 is LGHDT and CDR2 YNNKEL (reference sequence). There are 15 residues in the CDR3. The CDR3 region has the DNA TGTGCCAGCAGCCGCTCACAGGGGGATGGAAACACCATATATTTT. Encoded protein: CASSRSQGDGNTIYF.

The genes are TRBV6-5 and TRBJ1-6; D gene uncertain. The CDR3 contains 14 residues. Germline assignment: CDR1 MNHEY and CDR2 SVGAGI. Trimming left V 2 bases short and J 10 bases short, with 12 bases between. As DNA, the CDR3 is TGTGCCAGCAGTTACGAGGGAAGAGGATCACCCCTCCACTTT. Its protein is CASSYEGRGSPLHF.

This sequence joins TRBV5-6 and TRBJ1-5, with 9 bases identical to TRBD1. Looked up from germline, CDR1 is SGHDT and CDR2 is YYEEEE. The CDR3 totals 14 residues. V shed 4 bases and J 7 bases; nucleotides not matched to a gene: 6. The CDR3 DNA reads TGTGCCAGCAGCCCGACAGGGGGGGACCAGCCCCAGCATTTT. Encoded protein: CASSPTGGDQPQHF. The full variable domain, in which reference TRBV5-6 and TRBJ1-5 provide the parts outside the CDR3, is DAGVTQSPTHLIKTRGQQVTLRCSPKSGHDTVSWYQQALGQGPQFIFQYYEEEERQRGNFPDRFSGHQFPNYSSELNVNALLLGDSALYLCASSPTGGDQPQHFGDGTRLSIL.

This clone appeared once. The rearrangement links TRBV3-1 (or the pseudogene TRBV3-2) to TRBJ2-3, with TRBD2 identical over 7 bases. Germline V gene sequence: CDR1 LGHDT, CDR2 YNNKEL (reference sequence). The CDR3 runs 14 residues. With V trimmed by 1 base and J by 4 bases, 2 bases remained unmatched. CDR3 sequence: CASSQGAGADTQYF. CDR3 sequence (DNA): TGTGCCAGCAGCCAAGGGGCGGGGGCAGATACGCAGTATTTT.

The V gene is TRBV28, the J gene TRBJ1-5; D not resolved. Germline V lookup: CDR1 MDHEN, CDR2 SYDVKM. Trimming left V 2 bases short and J 0 bases short, with 11 bases between. This CDR3 has 16 amino acids. The CDR3 loop is CASSLPDAYSNQPQHF. CDR3 nucleotide sequence: TGTGCCAGCAGTTTACCAGATGCTTATAGCAATCAGCCCCAGCATTTT.

CDR3 DNA: TGTGCCAGCTCGGACGGGGTGGGGGATACGCAGTATTTT. This translates into CASSDGVGDTQYF. V and J are TRBV2 and TRBJ2-3; weak D call: TRBD2 (5 bases). The V and J ends lost 8 bases and 6 bases respectively, with 15 bases between them. The germline V gene encodes CDR1 SNHLY and CDR2 FYNNEI. This CDR3 is built from 13 residues.

This clone was observed a few times. This chain connects TRBV10-1 to TRBJ1-1; 7 nucleotides agree with TRBD1. Germline V gene sequence: CDR1 WNHNN, CDR2 SYGVQD (reference sequence). Unmatched junction bases numbered 5, after V lost 2 bases and J lost 5 bases. The CDR3 consists of 14 residues. In nucleotides, the CDR3 is TGCGCCAGCAGTGAGAACACAGGGGTTACTGAAGCTTTCTTT. It specifies CASSENTGVTEAFF.

The rearrangement joins TRBV9 to TRBJ2-2, with D tentatively TRBD2 (8 bases). Germline CDR1 reads SGDLS; CDR2 reads YYNGEE. V gave up 4 bases and J gave up 2 bases, with 21 bases separating them. CDR3 size: 18 residues. CDR3 sequence reads: CASSPRGERGPNTGELFF. DNA of the CDR3: TGTGCCAGCAGCCCCAGGGGGGAGCGGGGGCCAAACACCGGGGAGCTGTTTTTT.

This clone was counted between two and nine times. This CDR3 is also generated by other DNA sequences in the sample. The chain employs TRBV9 and TRBJ2-7; tentatively, D is TRBD2 (6 bases). The V gene's germline CDR1 is SGDLS and CDR2 YYNGEE. The CDR3 is 13 amino acids. V was clipped by 3 bases and J by 4 bases, with 11 bases between them. This CDR3 is CASSGGGGYEQYF. The DNA of the CDR3 is TGTGCCAGCAGCGGGGGAGGAGGGTACGAGCAGTACTTC.

The DNA of the CDR3 is TGCGCCAGCAAGACTAGCGGTTCCTACAATGAGCAGTTCTTC. Translating gives CASKTSGSYNEQFF. This chain links TRBV5-1 with TRBJ2-1, with 9 bases that match TRBD2. This CDR3 is built from 14 residues. J gave up 1 base and V 6 bases, and 2 bases lay outside the gene matches. Germline loops: CDR1 SGHRS, CDR2 YFSETQ.

This clone was seen once. Other DNA sequences within the sample encode an identical CDR3. The V gene is TRBV27, the J gene TRBJ1-1; possibly TRBD1 for D (5 bases). The CDR3 totals 13 residues. Germline V gene data show CDR1 as MNHEY and CDR2 as SMNVEV (reference sequence). V lost 3 bases and J lost 1, with 6 bases in between. CDR3 amino acids: CASSFRGNTEAFF. CDR3 sequence (DNA): TGTGCCAGCAGTTTTAGGGGGAACACTGAAGCTTTCTTT.

V and J are TRBV28 and TRBJ1-2; no definite D call. Per germline, CDR1 MDHEN and CDR2 SYDVKM. This CDR3 region has 11 residues. V lost 6 bases and J 7 bases, leaving 9 bases between the germline ends. The CDR3 spells CASRSPGGYTF. CDR3 nucleotides: TGTGCCAGCAGGTCGCCGGGTGGCTACACCTTC.

This clone was seen a handful of times. The chain has TRBV28 and TRBJ1-5, with D possibly matching TRBD1 (6 bases). Germline V CDR1 and CDR2: MDHEN, SYDVKM. V dropped 7 bases and J dropped 1 base, with 20 bases sitting between them. CDR3 length: 17 residues. The CDR3 protein is CASTTPTGRPSNQPQHF. The CDR3 nucleotides are TGTGCCAGCACCACTCCTACAGGGCGCCCCAGCAATCAGCCCCAGCATTTT.

This chain links TRBV30 with TRBJ1-5; 8 positions agree with TRBD1. The CDR3 is 14 residues long. The germline gives CDR1 GTSNPN, CDR2 SVGIG (reference sequence). V shed 6 bases, J shed 2 bases, and the junction held 6 bases outside the gene matches. CDR3 bases: TGTGCCTGCTCAGGACAGGGTGGCAATCAGCCCCAGCATTTT. Its translation: CACSGQGGNQPQHF.

The chain links TRBV10-2 to TRBJ2-1; 7 bases line up with TRBD2. Per germline, CDR1 WSHSY and CDR2 SAAADI. The CDR3 is made up of 15 amino acids. V was pared by 6 bases and J by 6 bases, with 11 bases of the junction left unmatched. This chain's CDR3 is CASSRSGPGLNEQFF. In DNA form, the CDR3 reads TGCGCCAGCAGCCGTAGCGGGCCGGGGCTCAATGAGCAGTTCTTC.

V is TRBV2 and J is TRBJ2-1, with D possibly being TRBD2 (6 bases). This CDR3 is built from 15 residues. V lost 3 bases and J 5 bases, leaving 14 bases between the germline ends. Per germline, CDR1 SNHLY and CDR2 FYNNEI. The CDR3 bases are TGTGCCAGCAGTGAGCAGGGACTTTTCAACAATGAGCAGTTCTTC. It codes for CASSEQGLFNNEQFF. Full variable domain (outside the CDR3, taken from reference TRBV2 and TRBJ2-1): EPEVTQTPSHQVTQMGQEVILRCVPISNHLYFYWYRQILGQKVEFLVSFYNNEISEKSEIFDDQFSVERPDGSNFTLKIRSTKLEDSAMYFCASSEQGLFNNEQFFGPGTRLTVL.

V gene TRBV7-2 combines with J gene TRBJ2-5, with D perhaps TRBD2 (7 bases). This CDR3 region has 15 residues. Germline V CDR1 and CDR2: SGHTA, FQGNSA. The V and J ends lost 1 base and 5 bases respectively, with 14 bases between them. The CDR3 here is CASSLGWGGQETQYF. The CDR3 DNA follows: TGTGCCAGCAGCTTAGGATGGGGGGGGCAGGAGACCCAGTACTTC. Full variable domain (missing parts from reference TRBV7-2 and TRBJ2-5): GAGVSQSPSNKVTEKGKDVELRCDPISGHTALYWYRQSLGQGLEFLIYFQGNSAPDKSGLPSDRFSAERTGGSVSTLTIQRTQQEDSAVYLCASSLGWGGQETQYFGPGTRLLVL.

This clone has a handful of counts. The chain couples TRBV5-1 to TRBJ1-1; 10 bases agree with TRBD1. The CDR3 contains 15 residues. Germline V gives CDR1 SGHRS, CDR2 YFSETQ. V trimming: 4 bases; J trimming: 6 bases; junction bases outside the gene matches: 9. The CDR3 sequence is CASSKTGGAGPEAFF. In nucleotides, the CDR3 is TGCGCCAGCAGCAAGACAGGGGGCGCGGGCCCTGAAGCTTTCTTT.

This chain uses TRBV21-1 with TRBJ1-1; the table's TRBD1 call for D was not verified on the DNA. TRBV21-1 is described as a pseudogene. The CDR3 is made up of 18 amino acids. In DNA, the CDR3 is TGTGCCAGCAGCTACCATGACAGGCCGCACCGATCTAGGACTGAAGCTTTCTTT. Amino acid sequence: CASSYHDRPHRSRTEAFF.

This chain joins TRBV18 and TRBJ1-4, with TRBD1 matching 7 bases. Unmatched junction bases numbered 6, after V lost 6 bases and J lost 5 bases. This CDR3 has 14 residues. The germline V gene encodes CDR1 KGHSH and CDR2 LQKENI. The CDR3 nucleotides read TGTGCCAGCTCGATGGACAGGACAAATGAAAAACTGTTTTTT. Translating it yields CASSMDRTNEKLFF. Looking up the rest from reference TRBV18 and TRBJ1-4 gives the full variable domain: NAGVMQNPRHLVRRRGQEARLRCSPMKGHSHVYWYRQLPEEGLKFMVYLQKENIIDESGMPKERFSAEFPKEGPSILRIQQVVRGDSAAYFCASSMDRTNEKLFFGSGTQLSVL.

The J gene is TRBJ1-2, the V gene TRBV10-3; 7 bases are a match to TRBD1. The CDR3 is 15 amino acids. J was trimmed by 2 bases and V by 1 base; bases with no gene match: 4. Germline V gene lookup returns CDR1 ENHRY and CDR2 SYGVKD. The CDR3 region is CAISELTGSNYGYTF. For the CDR3, the DNA is TGTGCCATCAGTGAGTTGACAGGGTCGAACTATGGCTACACCTTC.

The V and J genes are TRBV6-2 or TRBV6-3 and TRBJ1-1; TRBD1 is a possible D gene (6 bases). The length of the CDR3 is 12 residues. Germline V gene data show CDR1 as MNHEY and CDR2 as SVGEGT. V gave up 6 bases and J gave up 6 bases, with 11 bases separating them. The CDR3 reads CASSLTGSEAFF. The CDR3 DNA reads as TGTGCCAGCAGCTTGACAGGCTCTGAAGCTTTCTTT.

V gene TRBV7-2 combines with J gene TRBJ1-2; the D gene is possibly TRBD1 (5 bases). This CDR3 has 12 amino acids. Trimming removed 7 bases at V and 6 bases at J, with 12 bases between. Germline loops: CDR1 SGHTA, CDR2 FQGNSA. The CDR3 loop reads CASNRQSDGYTF. CDR3 sequence (DNA): TGTGCCAGCAACCGACAGTCCGATGGCTACACCTTC.